This is a list of T cell receptor beta chains from one sample in a study of CD8 T cells in ankylosing spondylitis. TCRdb analysed the 5' RACE reads with MiXCR anew, one entry per CDR3 protein. Of 400,000 to 450,000 distinct CDR3 sequences in the sample, approximately 17% are singletons; the top ten hold over 1%. The sample was blood, either unsorted or a sorted T cell fraction (not recorded which). The origin of the receptors is a male donor with ankylosing spondylitis. The CDR3 runs from the conserved cysteine through the conserved F or W. The order of the fields is clone size, J gene, D gene, V gene, CDR3 DNA, CDR3 protein. The D gene is left open where the match is weak. Part of the rows lack a size; the others show once, few, many or a class for expanded clones.

few | TRBJ2-5 | . | TRBV6-6 | TGTGCCAGCACCACAGGAGAGACCCAGTACTTC | CASTTGETQYF
. | TRBJ2-1 | . | TRBV7-3 | TGTGCCAGCAGCTTAACGTTCGACAATGAGCAGTTCTTC | CASSLTFDNEQFF
few | TRBJ1-1 | . | TRBV5-1 | TGCGCCAGCACCTCAGGAGGGGGGAACACTGAAGCTTTCTTT | CASTSGGGNTEAFF
few | TRBJ1-2 | TRBD1 | TRBV5-1 | TGCGCCAGCAGCCTCGACCGGGACAGGGGCGGCTACACCTTC | CASSLDRDRGGYTF
. | TRBJ1-2 | . | TRBV7-2 | TGTGCCAGCAGCTTACCGAGTGGCAGGGAAAGAAGCTATGGCTACACCTTC | CASSLPSGRERSYGYTF
few | TRBJ1-2 | . | TRBV6-5 | TGTGCCAGCAGTTACTCGGGCACCATCTATGGCTACACCTTC | CASSYSGTIYGYTF
. | TRBJ2-1 | . | TRBV2 | TGTGCCAGCAGTCCCCTAGAGGGGCCCTACAATGAGCAGTTCTTC | CASSPLEGPYNEQFF
. | TRBJ2-3 | . | TRBV3-1 | TGTGCCAGCAGTCACCTTAGCACAGATACGCAGTATTTT | CASSHLSTDTQYF
. | TRBJ1-6 | . | TRBV18 | TGTGCCAGCACGCTACAGGGTCCAGGAGGTAATTCACCCCTCCACTTT | CASTLQGPGGNSPLHF
. | TRBJ2-1 | TRBD2 | TRBV7-2 | TGTGCCAGCAGCCAGCGGAGTAGCGGGAGTTACAATGAGCAGTTCTTC | CASSQRSSGSYNEQFF
few | TRBJ2-7 | . | TRBV7-9 | TGTGCCAGCAGCTCCGGAGGGCGGAACTACGAGCAGTACTTC | CASSSGGRNYEQYF
. | TRBJ2-5 | TRBD2 | TRBV10-3 | TGTGCCATCAGTGAGTCCGGGGGGGAAGAGACCCAGTACTTC | CAISESGGEETQYF
few | TRBJ2-3 | TRBD2 | TRBV9 | TGTGCCAGCAGCCCACGACTAGCGGGACTTATATCGGATACGCAGTATTTT | CASSPRLAGLISDTQYF
many | TRBJ2-7 | TRBD2 | TRBV4-2 | TGTGCCAGCAGCCAGCCCGGGGGGAATCGTAACGAGCAGTACTTC | CASSQPGGNRNEQYF
. | TRBJ1-6 | . | TRBV6-1 | TGTGCCAGCAGTGGTCGGTCCTATAATTCACCCCTCCACTTT | CASSGRSYNSPLHF
few | TRBJ2-7 | . | TRBV30 | TGTGCCTGGACTGGACCAGGGAAAAGCTACGAGCAGTACTTC | CAWTGPGKSYEQYF
. | TRBJ1-1 | . | TRBV6-1 | TGTGCCAGCAGCCAACCTCAGGGGACGTTTGCTGAAGCTTTCTTT | CASSQPQGTFAEAFF
. | TRBJ1-2 | . | TRBV20-1 | TGCAGTGCTAGTGGACAGACTAACTATGGCTACACCTTC | CSASGQTNYGYTF
. | TRBJ2-5 | . | TRBV7-8 | TGTGCCAGCAGCTTATCCCCGGGAACCCGGGAGACCCAGTACTTC | CASSLSPGTRETQYF
. | TRBJ1-4 | . | TRBV29-1 | TGCAGCGTTCTCGCAACTAATGAAAAACTGTTTTTT | CSVLATNEKLFF
. | TRBJ2-2 | TRBD2 | TRBV18 | TGTGCCAGCTCACCACCGGCGCTAGCGGCGAACACCGGGGAGCTGTTTTTT | CASSPPALAANTGELFF
. | TRBJ2-7 | TRBD1 | TRBV6-1 | TGTGCCAGCAGGAATTCACCGGGACAGGGTGGGTACGAGCAGTACTTC | CASRNSPGQGGYEQYF
. | TRBJ1-1 | . | TRBV5-6 | TGTGCCAGCAGCTTGGTCGTGGACCCAACGAGGACTGAAGCTTTCTTT | CASSLVVDPTRTEAFF
few | TRBJ1-2 | TRBD1 | TRBV28 | TGTGCCACCCCCGCCCGACAGGGAATAAAGGGAGGCTACACCTTC | CATPARQGIKGGYTF
many | TRBJ2-7 | TRBD2 | TRBV12-3/TRBV12-4 | TGTGCCAGCACTAGCGGCCTCTACGAGCAGTACTTC | CASTSGLYEQYF
few | TRBJ1-1 | TRBD1 | TRBV10-3 | TGTGCCATCACTACCGACAGGGATCACACTGAAGCTTTCTTT | CAITTDRDHTEAFF
. | TRBJ2-7 | . | TRBV5-1 | TGCGCCAGCAGCCCCGGGCCGGGGGAGCAGTACTTC | CASSPGPGEQYF
. | TRBJ2-3 | . | TRBV20-1 | TGCAGTGCTCAGCGGCCTAGCACAGATACGCAGTATTTT | CSAQRPSTDTQYF
. | TRBJ1-6 | TRBD1 | TRBV2 | TGTGCCAGCAGTGAAGAAGGGGGCGTATCACCCCTCCACTTT | CASSEEGGVSPLHF
few | TRBJ1-1 | . | TRBV3-1 | TGTGCCAGCAGCCAAGATTGGGATTTAGGGACCACTGAAGCTTTCTTT | CASSQDWDLGTTEAFF
. | TRBJ2-7 | TRBD2 | TRBV11-2 | TGTGCCAGCAGCTTCGGACGGGGGGTTACCTACGAGCAGTACTTC | CASSFGRGVTYEQYF
. | TRBJ2-5 | . | TRBV5-1 | TGCGCCAGCACCGCGAGCCAGAGCGGGGAGACCCAGTACTTC | CASTASQSGETQYF
. | TRBJ2-2 | . | TRBV11-2 | TGTGCCAGCAGCCCGCGGACCAGCGGGTGGGCTGTGGGTTTTTTT | CASSPRTSGWAVGFF
. | TRBJ1-4 | . | TRBV9 | TGTGCCAGCAGCGTAAGGGGGGACGGCACTAATGAAAAACTGTTTTTT | CASSVRGDGTNEKLFF
few | TRBJ2-3 | TRBD1 | TRBV20-1 | TGCAGTGCTCAACAGGGGGCGAGTAACACAGATACGCAGTATTTT | CSAQQGASNTDTQYF
. | TRBJ1-1 | . | TRBV5-1 | TGCGCCAGCAGCCGGACTCCCCTCCCACCTGAAGTTACTGAAGCTTTCTTT | CASSRTPLPPEVTEAFF
. | TRBJ2-1 | . | TRBV20-1 | TGCAGTGCTACGACAGAATCCTACAATGAGCAGTTCTTC | CSATTESYNEQFF
few | TRBJ1-1 | . | TRBV12-5 | TGTGCTAGTGCCTTCGGAGGGGGGGGCACTGAAGCTTTCTTT | CASAFGGGGTEAFF
many | TRBJ1-1 | . | TRBV5-1 | TGCGCCAGCAGCTTGCAGGCCGGGTGGACCACTGAAGCTTTCTTT | CASSLQAGWTTEAFF
. | TRBJ2-6 | . | TRBV30 | TGTGCCTGGGGTCAGATACACTCTGGGGCCAACGTCCTGACTTTC | CAWGQIHSGANVLTF
. | TRBJ2-7 | . | TRBV5-1 | TGCGCCAGCAGCTTGATGGTGGCTTCCTACGAGCAGTACTTC | CASSLMVASYEQYF
many | TRBJ2-2 | . | TRBV12-3/TRBV12-4 | TGTGCCAGCAGTCGCGTATACGGGGAGCTGTTTTTT | CASSRVYGELFF
few | TRBJ2-1 | . | TRBV2 | TGTGCCAGCAGTGTCGGTAGGGGTCCGTTCTTC | CASSVGRGPFF
. | TRBJ2-2 | TRBD2 | TRBV10-3 | TGTGCCCCCAGGGATAGCGGGGGCCAGAACACCGGGGAGCTGTTTTTT | CAPRDSGGQNTGELFF